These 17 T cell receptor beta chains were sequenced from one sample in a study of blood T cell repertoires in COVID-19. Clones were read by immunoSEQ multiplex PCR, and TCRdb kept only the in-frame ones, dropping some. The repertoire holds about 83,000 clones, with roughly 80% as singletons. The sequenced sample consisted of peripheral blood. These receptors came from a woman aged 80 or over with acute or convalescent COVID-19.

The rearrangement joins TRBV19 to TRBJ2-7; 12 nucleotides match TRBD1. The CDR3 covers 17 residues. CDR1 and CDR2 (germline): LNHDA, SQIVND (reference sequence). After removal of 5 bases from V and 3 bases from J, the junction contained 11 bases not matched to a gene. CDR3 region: CASSPRDRGRLGYEQYF. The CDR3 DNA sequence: TGTGCCAGTAGTCCCCGGGACAGGGGGCGCCTGGGCTACGAGCAGTACTTC.

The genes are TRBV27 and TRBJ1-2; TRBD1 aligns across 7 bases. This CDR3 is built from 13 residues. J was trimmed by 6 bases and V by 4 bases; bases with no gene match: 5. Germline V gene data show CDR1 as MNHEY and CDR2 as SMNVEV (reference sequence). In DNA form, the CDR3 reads TGTGCCAGCAGTTACGAGACAGGGCATGGCTACACCTTC. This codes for CASSYETGHGYTF.

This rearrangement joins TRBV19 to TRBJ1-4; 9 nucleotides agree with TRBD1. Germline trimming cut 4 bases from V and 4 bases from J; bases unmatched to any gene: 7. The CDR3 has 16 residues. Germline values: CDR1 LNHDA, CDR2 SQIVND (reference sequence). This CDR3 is CASSTSRDRVNEKLFF. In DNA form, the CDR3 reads TGTGCCAGTAGTACGTCCCGGGACAGGGTTAATGAAAAACTGTTTTTT.

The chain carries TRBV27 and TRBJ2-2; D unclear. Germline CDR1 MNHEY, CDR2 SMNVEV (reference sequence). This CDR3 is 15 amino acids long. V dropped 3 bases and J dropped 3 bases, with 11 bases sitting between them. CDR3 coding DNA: TGTGCCAGCAGTTTTTCCCTAGTCGACACCGGGGAGCTGTTTTTT. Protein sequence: CASSFSLVDTGELFF.

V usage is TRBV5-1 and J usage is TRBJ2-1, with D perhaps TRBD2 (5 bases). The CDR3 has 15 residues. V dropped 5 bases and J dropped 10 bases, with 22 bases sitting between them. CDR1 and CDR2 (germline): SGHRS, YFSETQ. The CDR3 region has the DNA TGCGCCAGCAGTGGACTCAAAGGAGGCACAGCGGAGCAGTTCTTC. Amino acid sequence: CASSGLKGGTAEQFF.

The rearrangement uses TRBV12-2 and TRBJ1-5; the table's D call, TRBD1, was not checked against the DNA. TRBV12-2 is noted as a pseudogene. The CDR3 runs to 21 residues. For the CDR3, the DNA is TGTGCAAGTCGCTTAGTTCCCCGGACAGGATCGGATTCTATTAGTAATCAGCCCCAGCATTTT. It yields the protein CASRLVPRTGSDSISNQPQHF.

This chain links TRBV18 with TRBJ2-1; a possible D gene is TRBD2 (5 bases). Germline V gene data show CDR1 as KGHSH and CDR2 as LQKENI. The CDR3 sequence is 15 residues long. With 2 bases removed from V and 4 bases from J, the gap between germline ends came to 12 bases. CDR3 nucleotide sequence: TGTGCCAGCTCACCAATAGAACTAGGTTACAATGAGCAGTTCTTC. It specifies CASSPIELGYNEQFF.

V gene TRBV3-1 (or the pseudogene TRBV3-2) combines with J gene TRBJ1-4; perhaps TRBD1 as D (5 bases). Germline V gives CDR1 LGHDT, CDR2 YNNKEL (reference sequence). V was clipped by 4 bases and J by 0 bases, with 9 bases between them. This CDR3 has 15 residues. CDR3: CASSRTRATNEKLFF. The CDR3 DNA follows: TGTGCCAGCAGCCGTACCAGGGCAACTAATGAAAAACTGTTTTTT.

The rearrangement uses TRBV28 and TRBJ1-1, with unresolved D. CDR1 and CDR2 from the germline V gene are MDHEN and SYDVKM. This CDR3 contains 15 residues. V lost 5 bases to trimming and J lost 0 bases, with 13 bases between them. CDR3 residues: CASSNPQNMNTEAFF. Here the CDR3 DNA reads TGTGCCAGCAGTAATCCCCAGAATATGAACACTGAAGCTTTCTTT.

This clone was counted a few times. CDR3 coding DNA: TGTGCCAGCAGCCCCAGGGGGCTGGCCGGAAACACCATATATTTT. Residues: CASSPRGLAGNTIYF. The genes are TRBV5-8 and TRBJ1-3; TRBD1 agrees at 8 bases. After removal of 4 bases from V and 4 bases from J, the junction contained 7 bases not matched to a gene. Germline lookup yields CDR1 SGHTS and CDR2 YDEGEE. The CDR3 loop spans 15 amino acids.

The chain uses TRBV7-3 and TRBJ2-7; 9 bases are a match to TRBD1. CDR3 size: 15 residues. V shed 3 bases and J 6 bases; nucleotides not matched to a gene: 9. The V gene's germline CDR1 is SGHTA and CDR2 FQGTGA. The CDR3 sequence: CASSLRGDRAAEQYF. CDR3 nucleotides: TGTGCCAGCAGCTTGAGGGGGGACAGGGCTGCCGAGCAGTACTTC.

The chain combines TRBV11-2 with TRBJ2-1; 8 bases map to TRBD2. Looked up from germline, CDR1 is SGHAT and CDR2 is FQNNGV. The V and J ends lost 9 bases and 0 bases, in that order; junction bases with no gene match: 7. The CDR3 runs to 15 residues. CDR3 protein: CASCVAGFSYNEQFF. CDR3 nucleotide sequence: TGTGCCAGTTGCGTAGCGGGATTCTCCTACAATGAGCAGTTCTTC.

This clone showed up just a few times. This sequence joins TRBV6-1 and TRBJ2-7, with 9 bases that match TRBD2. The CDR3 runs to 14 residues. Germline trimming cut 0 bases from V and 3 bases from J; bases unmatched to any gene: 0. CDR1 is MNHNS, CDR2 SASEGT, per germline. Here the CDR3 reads CASSEASGGYEQYF. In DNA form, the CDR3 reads TGTGCCAGCAGTGAAGCTAGCGGGGGCTACGAGCAGTACTTC.

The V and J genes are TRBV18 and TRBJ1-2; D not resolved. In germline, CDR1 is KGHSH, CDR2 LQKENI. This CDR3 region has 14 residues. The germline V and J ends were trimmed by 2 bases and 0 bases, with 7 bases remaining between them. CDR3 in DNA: TGTGCCAGCTCACCATCCGGGACTAACTATGGCTACACCTTC. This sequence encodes CASSPSGTNYGYTF.

CDR3: CASSSQGPYGYTF. Here the CDR3 DNA reads TGTGCCAGCAGTTCACAGGGTCCTTATGGCTACACCTTC. This chain links TRBV6-5 with TRBJ1-2; a weak D match, TRBD1 (6 bases). This CDR3 contains 13 residues. Trimming left V 4 bases short and J 5 bases short, with 11 bases between. The germline CDR1 and CDR2 sequences are MNHEY and SVGAGI.

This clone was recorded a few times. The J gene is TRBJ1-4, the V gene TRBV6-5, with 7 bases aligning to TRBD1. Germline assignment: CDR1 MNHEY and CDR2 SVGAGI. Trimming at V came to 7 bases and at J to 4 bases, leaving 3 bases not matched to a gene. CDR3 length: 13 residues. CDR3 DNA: TGTGCCAGCATCAGGGGGGTTAATGAAAAACTGTTTTTT. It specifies CASIRGVNEKLFF.

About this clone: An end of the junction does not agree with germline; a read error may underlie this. The CDR3 region has the DNA TGTGCCAGCGGTTTGAGGTCCTACGAGCAGTACTTC. Protein sequence: CASGLRSYEQYF. This rearrangement joins TRBV12-3 or TRBV12-4 to TRBJ2-7, with D uncertain. The CDR3 loop spans 12 amino acids.